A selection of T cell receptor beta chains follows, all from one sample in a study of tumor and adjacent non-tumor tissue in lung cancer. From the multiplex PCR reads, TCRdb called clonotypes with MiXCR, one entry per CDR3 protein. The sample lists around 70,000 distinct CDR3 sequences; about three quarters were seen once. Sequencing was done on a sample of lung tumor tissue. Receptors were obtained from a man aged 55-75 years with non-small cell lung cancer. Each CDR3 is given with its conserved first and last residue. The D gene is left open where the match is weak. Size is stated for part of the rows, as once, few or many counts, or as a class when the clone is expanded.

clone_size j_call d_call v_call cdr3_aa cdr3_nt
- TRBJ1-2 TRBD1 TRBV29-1 CSVGFDTWTGSNYGYTF TGCAGCGTTGGGTTTGACACCTGGACAGGATCTAACTATGGCTACACCTTC
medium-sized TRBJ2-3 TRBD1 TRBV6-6 CASSYRGLTQYF TGTGCCAGCAGTTACAGGGGGCTTACGCAGTATTTT
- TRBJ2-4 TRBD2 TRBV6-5 CVSTPRLAGRRHIQYF TGTGTCAGCACGCCCAGACTAGCGGGAAGGCGACACATTCAGTACTTC
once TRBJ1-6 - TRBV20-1 CSARDARVGAIRHNSPFHF TGCAGTGCTAGAGATGCGCGAGTTGGGGCAATCAGGCATAATTCACCCTTCCACTTT
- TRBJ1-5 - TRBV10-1 CAGAWGGNQPQQF TGCGCCGGGGCCTGGGGCGGGAATCAGCCCCAGCAGTTT
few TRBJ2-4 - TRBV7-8 CASSRLTIAALAKNIQYF TGTGCCAGCAGCCGCCTCACTATAGCTGCTCTGGCCAAAAACATTCAGTACTTC
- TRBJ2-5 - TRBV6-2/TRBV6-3 CANSLEGVEIQYF TGTGCCAACAGCCTCGAGGGGGTAGAGATCCAGTACTTC
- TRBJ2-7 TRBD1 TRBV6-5 CANSYGVGQVYKQYF TGTGCCAACAGTTACGGGGTTGGACAGGTTTATAAGCAGTACTTC
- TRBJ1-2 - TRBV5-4 CASRPPGQGPGYTF TGTGCCAGCAGACCCCCGGGTCAGGGCCCTGGCTACACCTTC
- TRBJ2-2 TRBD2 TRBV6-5 CASIGAGGNTGGLFF TGTGCCAGCATTGGAGCGGGGGGTAACACCGGGGGGCTGTTTTTT
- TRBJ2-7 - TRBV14 CASRIQGAYGQYF TGTGCCAGCAGGATACAGGGAGCCTACGGGCAGTACTTC
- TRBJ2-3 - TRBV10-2 CDSTDLSGHSHTDKQYF TGCGACAGCACGGACTTGAGCGGACACTCGCACACAGATAAGCAGTATTTT
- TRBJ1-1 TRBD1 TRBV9 CASSPEGQRLNTEAFF TGTGCCAGCAGCCCAGAGGGACAGCGACTAAACACTGAAGCTTTCTTT
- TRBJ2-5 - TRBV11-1 CASSPSGAEETQYF TGTGCCAGCAGCCCTAGTGGGGCTGAGGAGACCCAGTACTTC
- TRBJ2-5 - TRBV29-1 CSDPGHQMETQYF TGCAGCGACCCGGGACATCAGATGGAGACCCAGTACTTC
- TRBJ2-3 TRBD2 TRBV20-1 CSADGLVGRTDTQYF TGCAGTGCTGATGGACTAGTGGGAAGGACAGATACGCAGTATTTT
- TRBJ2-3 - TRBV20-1 CGAIFWAHTDTQYF TGCGGTGCCATTTTCTGGGCACACACAGATACGCAGTATTTT
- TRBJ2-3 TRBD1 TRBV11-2 CVSSLQGFRQPQYF TGTGTCAGCAGCTTACAGGGGTTTAGACAGCCCCAGTATTTT
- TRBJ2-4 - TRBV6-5 CASSCNRGLGNIQYF TGTGCCAGCAGTTGCAACCGGGGTTTGGGGAACATTCAGTACTTC
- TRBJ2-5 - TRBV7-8 CDSTLSREESETQYF TGTGACAGCACCTTAAGTAGGGAGGAGTCGGAGACCCAGTACTTC
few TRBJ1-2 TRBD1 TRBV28 CASSAGTGKGYTF TGTGCCAGCAGTGCCGGGACAGGGAAAGGCTACACCTTC
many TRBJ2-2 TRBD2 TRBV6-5 CASSGAGGNTGELFF TGTGCCAGCAGTGGAGCGGGGGGTAACACCGGGGAGCTGTTTTTT
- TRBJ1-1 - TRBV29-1 CRARDPVDTETFF TGCAGGGCCCGGGACCCCGTGGACACTGAAACTTTCTTT
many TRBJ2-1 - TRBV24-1 CATFTPGPNPYNEQFF TGTGCCACCTTTACCCCGGGCCCGAACCCCTACAATGAGCAGTTCTTC
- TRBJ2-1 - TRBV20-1 CGARDLAYNEQFF TGCGGTGCTAGAGATCTCGCTTACAATGAGCAGTTCTTC
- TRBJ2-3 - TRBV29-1 CSLERGSRTDTRYF TGCAGCCTTGAACGGGGGTCACGCACAGATACGCGGTATTTT
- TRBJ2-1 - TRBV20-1 CTAGKDSERPRDYNEQFF TGCACTGCTGGCAAGGATTCGGAGCGTCCAAGGGACTACAATGAGCAGTTCTTC
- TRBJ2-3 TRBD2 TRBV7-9 CASNPTSGRANTQYF TGTGCCAGCAACCCAACGTCAGGGAGGGCAAATACACAGTATTTT
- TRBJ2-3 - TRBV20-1 CSATDSTDTQYF TGCAGTGCTACCGATAGCACAGATACGCAGTACTTT
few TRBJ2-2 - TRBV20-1 CSARGDIGTGKLFF TGCAGTGCCAGAGGGGACATTGGGACCGGGAAGCTGTTTTTT
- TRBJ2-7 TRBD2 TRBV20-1 CSARSRGTRYYERYF TGCAGTGCTAGAAGTCGCGGGACTAGGTATTACGAGCGGTACTTC
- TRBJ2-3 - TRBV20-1 CSVRGRLTDTQYF TGCAGTGTACGGGGACGGCTCACAGATACGCAGTATTTT
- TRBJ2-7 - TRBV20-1 CSARAGRWRYEQYF TGCAGTGCTAGAGCGGGCAGGTGGCGATACGAGCAATACTTC
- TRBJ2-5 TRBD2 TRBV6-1 CAGSVSTSGRETQYF TGTGCCGGCAGTGTTTCAACTAGCGGGAGAGAGACCCAGTACTTC
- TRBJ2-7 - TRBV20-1 CTARDQGFTYEQYF TGCACTGCTAGAGATCAGGGCTTTACCTATGAGCAGTACTTC
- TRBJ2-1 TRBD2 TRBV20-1 CSVPGLAGYNKQFF TGCAGTGTCCCGGGACTAGCGGGTTACAATAAGCAGTTCTTC
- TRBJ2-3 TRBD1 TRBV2 CPSRGWAQGVADKQYF TGTCCCAGCAGAGGATGGGCCCAGGGGGTCGCAGATAAGCAGTATTTT
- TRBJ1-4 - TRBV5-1 CASSPGFLTATNEKLFF TGCGCCAGCAGCCCTGGCTTTTTGACCGCAACTAATGAAAAACTGTTTTTT
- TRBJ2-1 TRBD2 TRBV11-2 CASNLESGRMEQFF TGTGCCAGCAATTTAGAGAGCGGGAGGATGGAGCAGTTCTTC
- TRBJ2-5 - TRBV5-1 CASSLDPRGETQHF TGCGCCAGCAGCCTCGACCCACGAGGAGAGACCCAGCACTTC
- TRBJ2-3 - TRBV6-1 CASRIQAGRTYTQYF TGTGCCAGCAGGATACAGGCAGGGAGAACATATACGCAGTATTTT
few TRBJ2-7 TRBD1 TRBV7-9 CASSNRGIYEQYF TGTGCCAGCAGCAACAGGGGGATCTACGAGCAGTACTTC
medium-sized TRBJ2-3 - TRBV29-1 CGGRYTDTQYF TGCGGGGGACGGTACACAGATACGCAGTATTTT
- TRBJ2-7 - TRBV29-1 CSVGRRYGQYF TGCAGCGTTGGCAGGCGCTACGGGCAGTACTTC
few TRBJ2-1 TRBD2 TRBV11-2 CASSFASGPTGEQFF TGTGCCAGCAGCTTTGCTAGCGGACCTACGGGTGAGCAGTTCTTC